These 8 T cell receptor beta chains were sequenced from one sample in a study of cytomegalovirus exposure and HLA in healthy donors. 13 Jbeta primers and 60 Vbeta primers were used for the PCR. The protocol was immunoSEQ multiplex PCR, while the TCRdb copy is restricted to in-frame clones and leaves out a portion. The table includes 150,000 to 200,000 clones, over 75% detected once. The sequenced sample consisted of PBMCs. The receptors originated from a woman aged 45-65 years in good health and CMV-seronegative.

V gene TRBV28 combines with J gene TRBJ1-1; TRBD1 might be the D (5 bases). The CDR3 has 15 amino acids. Germline V CDR1 and CDR2: MDHEN, SYDVKM. V dropped 0 bases and J dropped 1 base, with 9 bases sitting between them. CDR3 residues: CASSLWTGGNTEAFF. The CDR3 nucleotides read TGTGCCAGCAGTTTATGGACGGGGGGGAACACTGAAGCTTTCTTT.

The chain has TRBV19 and TRBJ2-3, with 8 bases identical to TRBD2. CDR3 length: 16 residues. V lost 5 bases to trimming and J lost 7 bases; unmatched junction nucleotides: 14. Germline assignment: CDR1 LNHDA and CDR2 SQIVND (reference sequence). CDR3 residues: CASSRTETSSGNTQYF. CDR3 nucleotides: TGTGCCAGTAGTCGGACAGAGACCAGTAGCGGGAATACGCAGTATTTT.

A few counts support this clone. The chain links TRBV28 to TRBJ1-2; D is unclear. With 3 bases removed from V and 4 bases from J, the gap between germline ends came to 6 bases. The CDR3 contains 12 residues. Per the germline V gene, CDR1 is MDHEN and CDR2 is SYDVKM. The CDR3 DNA is TGTGCCAGCAGTTTCAAAGCCTATGGCTACACCTTC. It translates to CASSFKAYGYTF.

J is TRBJ2-7 and V is TRBV4-3; D remains ambiguous. The CDR3 contains 15 residues. The V end was cut by 1 base, the J end by 4 bases, with 14 bases between. The germline CDR1 and CDR2 sequences are LGHNA and YSLEER. The CDR3 DNA reads as TGCGCCAGCAGCCAAGGCTCAACAGTCAGTTACGAGCAGTACTTC. Translation gives CASSQGSTVSYEQYF.

The chain employs TRBV9 and TRBJ2-1, with 10 bases aligning to TRBD2. CDR1 and CDR2 from the germline V gene are SGDLS and YYNGEE. The CDR3 has 15 amino acids. V was pared by 4 bases and J by 2 bases, with 3 bases of the junction left unmatched. The CDR3 region is CASSPGLAAYNEQFF. CDR3 DNA: TGTGCCAGCAGCCCCGGACTAGCGGCCTACAATGAGCAGTTCTTC.

The CDR3 DNA reads TGTGCCTGGAGCAGGGGACTAGCGGCCTACGAGCAGTACTTC. Translating it yields CAWSRGLAAYEQYF. The chain couples TRBV30 to TRBJ2-7; 11 bases match TRBD2. This CDR3 comprises 14 residues. Per germline, CDR1 GTSNPN and CDR2 SVGIG (reference sequence). With V trimmed by 3 bases and J by 2 bases, 3 bases remained unmatched.

The gene calls are TRBV28 and TRBJ2-7; 8 bases agree with TRBD2. J lost 2 bases, V lost 9 bases, and 6 bases had no gene match. CDR1 is MDHEN and CDR2 is SYDVKM in the germline V gene. The CDR3 length is 13 residues. The CDR3 loop reads CASLAGTTYEQYF. CDR3 in DNA: TGTGCCAGTTTAGCGGGAACCACCTACGAGCAGTACTTC.

The rearrangement links TRBV9 to TRBJ2-3; the match to TRBD1 covers 7 bases. Germline CDR1 reads SGDLS; CDR2 reads YYNGEE. The CDR3 runs to 15 residues. V lost 2 bases and J lost 2; bases outside the gene matches: 5. The CDR3 DNA sequence: TGTGCCAGCAGCGTCCAGACAGGGCCCACAGATACGCAGTATTTT. Protein sequence: CASSVQTGPTDTQYF.